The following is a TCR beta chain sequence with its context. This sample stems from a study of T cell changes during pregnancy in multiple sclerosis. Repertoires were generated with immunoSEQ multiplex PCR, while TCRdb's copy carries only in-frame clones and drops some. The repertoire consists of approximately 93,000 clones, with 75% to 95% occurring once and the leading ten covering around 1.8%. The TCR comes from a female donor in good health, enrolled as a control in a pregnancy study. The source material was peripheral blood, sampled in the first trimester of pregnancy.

The CDR3 nucleotides read TGTGCCAGCAGCTTCAGGGTCCGGAACACTGAAGCTTTCTTT. It codes for CASSFRVRNTEAFF. The rearrangement joins TRBV5-4 to TRBJ1-1; TRBD1 is a possible D gene (5 bases). V lost 2 bases and J lost 1, with 9 bases in between. Germline-derived CDR1 and CDR2 are SGHNT and YYREEE (reference sequence). The CDR3 loop spans 14 amino acids.